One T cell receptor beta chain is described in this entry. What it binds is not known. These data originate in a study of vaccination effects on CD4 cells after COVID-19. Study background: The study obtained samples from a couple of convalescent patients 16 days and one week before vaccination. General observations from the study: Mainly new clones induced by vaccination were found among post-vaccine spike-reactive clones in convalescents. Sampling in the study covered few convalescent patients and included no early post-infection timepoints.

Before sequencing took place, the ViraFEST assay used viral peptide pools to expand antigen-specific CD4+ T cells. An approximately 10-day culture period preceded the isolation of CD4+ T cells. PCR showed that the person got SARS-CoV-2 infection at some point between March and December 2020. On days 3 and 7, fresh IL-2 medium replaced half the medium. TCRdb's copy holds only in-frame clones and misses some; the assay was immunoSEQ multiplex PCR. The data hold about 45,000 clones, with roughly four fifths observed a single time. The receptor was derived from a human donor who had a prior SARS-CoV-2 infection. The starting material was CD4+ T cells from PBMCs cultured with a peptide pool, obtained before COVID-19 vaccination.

The DNA for the CDR3 is TGTGCCAGCAGCTTACTACTAGCGGGGGGCACAGATACGCAGTATTTT. This gives the protein CASSLLLAGGTDTQYF. The J gene is TRBJ2-3, the V gene TRBV7-9; 11 nucleotides match TRBD2. V gave up 2 bases and J gave up 1 base; unmatched junction bases: 2. The CDR3 is 16 residues long. CDR1 is SEHNR, CDR2 FQNEAQ, per germline (reference sequence).